A single sample gave rise to the 15 T cell receptor beta chains below, sequenced in a study of Graves' ophthalmopathy and Graves' hyperthyroidism. The TCR beta CDR3 regions underwent amplification from RNA transcripts. First-round RT-PCR with HTBI primers preceded a second-round multiplex PCR. TCRdb reprocessed the multiplex PCR reads with MiXCR, giving one entry per CDR3 protein. Of 660,000 or so distinct CDR3 sequences listed, just over 40% were seen once; the top ten hold 3.3%. Sequenced input: peripheral blood. The source of these receptors is an adult man with Graves' ophthalmopathy.

This clonotype was observed at least ten times. This chain connects TRBV24-1 to TRBJ1-1; D remains unclear. Per germline, CDR1 KGHDR and CDR2 SFDVKD. The V end lost 4 bases, the J end lost 10 bases, and 18 bases lay between the germline ends. The CDR3 runs 14 residues. The CDR3: CATSDPDLARGAFF. The DNA of the CDR3 is TGTGCCACCAGTGACCCTGACCTCGCCCGGGGAGCTTTCTTT.

As for this clonotype: The junction does not match germline at one end; this may be a read error. The V gene is TRBV7-2, the J gene TRBJ2-2; the D is unclear. The germline V gene has CDR1 SGHTA and CDR2 FQGNSA. The CDR3 is 14 residues long. The CDR3 DNA follows: TGTGCCGGCAGCTTATCTCTGGGTACCGGGGAGCTGTTTTTT. Translated: CAGSLSLGTGELFF.

This CDR3 is CASSPSTSGTRGEQYF. CDR3 nucleotides: TGTGCCAGCAGCCCCAGCACGAGCGGCACGAGGGGTGAGCAGTACTTC. The V and J genes are TRBV9 and TRBJ2-7; D might be TRBD1 or TRBD2, each matching 5 bases. This CDR3 comprises 16 residues. Looked up from germline, CDR1 is SGDLS and CDR2 is YYNGEE. V gave up 4 bases and J gave up 7 bases, with 24 bases separating them.

The CDR3 region has the DNA TGTGCCAGTAGTCCCCGGGGGGGACAGGGGGTACGCGAGCAGTACTTC. Amino acids: CASSPRGGQGVREQYF. This chain uses TRBV19 with TRBJ2-7; 11 nucleotides match TRBD1. V lost 5 bases and J lost 6; bases outside the gene matches: 12. The CDR3 runs 16 residues. Looked up from germline, CDR1 is LNHDA and CDR2 is SQIVND (reference sequence).

This chain uses TRBV24-1 with TRBJ2-2; 15 bases fit TRBD2. J was trimmed by 1 base and V by 4 bases; bases with no gene match: 9. CDR3 length equals 20 residues. Germline CDR1 KGHDR, CDR2 SFDVKD. This CDR3 reads CATSDGQGLAGGRNTGELFF. The CDR3 region has the DNA TGTGCCACCAGTGACGGACAGGGACTAGCGGGAGGCCGGAACACCGGGGAGCTGTTTTTT.

For this clonotype: This could be a read error, since a much larger clone is one nucleotide away. The chain recombines TRBV12-3 or TRBV12-4 with TRBJ1-5; D not certain. Trimming left V 5 bases short and J 2 bases short, with 16 bases between. This CDR3 comprises 16 residues. The DNA of the CDR3 is TGTGCCAGCAGTCCTAGAGGTTCGGATGGCAATCAGCCCCAGCATTTT. Amino acid sequence: CASSPRGSDGNQPQHF.

This clonotype was picked up one time. The chain uses TRBV10-3 and TRBJ2-7; 9 bases align to TRBD2. The CDR3 totals 12 residues. Germline lookup yields CDR1 ENHRY and CDR2 SYGVKD. V gave up 11 bases and J gave up 2 bases; unmatched junction bases: 4. DNA for the CDR3: TGTGCCTCTGAGCGGGAGGCCTACGAGCAGTACTTC. Amino acids: CASEREAYEQYF.

This clonotype was seen repeatedly, ten times or more. The rearrangement uses TRBV12-3 or TRBV12-4 and TRBJ1-4; D possibly corresponds to TRBD1 (5 bases). V was shortened by 6 bases and J by 8 bases, with 19 bases between the two germline ends. The CDR3 extends over 15 amino acids. The CDR3 DNA reads TGTGCCAGCAGCCCGTTCCGGGACCCAGCCGAAAAACTGTTTTTT. Encoded protein: CASSPFRDPAEKLFF.

The sample holds many counts of this clonotype. The V and J genes are TRBV5-1 and TRBJ1-1; maybe TRBD1 (6 bases). CDR1 SGHRS and CDR2 YFSETQ come from the germline V gene. The CDR3 loop spans 12 amino acids. Trimming removed 4 bases from V and 5 bases from J, with 9 bases in between. The CDR3 sequence is CASSETGTEAFF. CDR3 DNA sequence: TGCGCCAGCAGCGAGACAGGTACTGAAGCTTTCTTT.

This clonotype was seen a handful of times. This sequence joins TRBV20-1 and TRBJ2-7; 7 bases match TRBD1. In germline, CDR1 is DFQATT, CDR2 SNEGSKA (reference sequence). The CDR3 totals 14 residues. The V segment lost 3 bases and the J segment 2 bases; nucleotides outside the gene matches: 7. CDR3 residues: CSARDFDRAYEQYF. The CDR3 coding sequence is TGCAGTGCTAGGGACTTTGACAGGGCCTACGAGCAGTACTTC.

V usage is TRBV10-3 and J usage is TRBJ1-5; D uncertain. The CDR3 is 12 amino acids. Germline loops: CDR1 ENHRY, CDR2 SYGVKD. The DNA for the CDR3 is TGTGTCAGCAGTGATACCGATCAGCCCCAGCATTTT. Protein: CVSSDTDQPQHF.

V usage is TRBV6-5 and J usage is TRBJ1-1; D perhaps matches TRBD1 (5 bases). This CDR3 has 15 amino acids. Looked up from germline, CDR1 is MNHEY and CDR2 is SVGAGI. Trimming took off 10 bases at V and 5 bases at J, with 23 bases between the two ends. CDR3 sequence: CATRSGGRTGTEAFF. In DNA form, the CDR3 reads TGTGCCACCCGAAGCGGGGGACGTACGGGGACTGAAGCTTTCTTT.

The table lists this clonotype with a few counts. The chain recombines TRBV14 with TRBJ2-7; no firm D call. Germline V gives CDR1 SGHDN, CDR2 FVKESK. The CDR3 has 16 residues. V was cut by 0 bases and J by 5 bases, with 17 bases left in between. CDR3 coding DNA: TGTGCCAGCAGCCAAGATAGCCGGCAGGATGGTGACGAGCAGTACTTC. Translating it yields CASSQDSRQDGDEQYF.

Comment on this clonotype: Being one base from a much bigger clone, this may be a read error. V usage is TRBV7-9 and J usage is TRBJ2-7, with 7 positions matching TRBD2. The CDR3 loop spans 15 amino acids. V shed 2 bases and J 3 bases; nucleotides not matched to a gene: 7. Germline V gene data show CDR1 as SEHNR and CDR2 as FQNEAQ (reference sequence). The DNA for the CDR3 is TGTGCCAGCAGCTTACCAAGGGGAGGGAGCTACGAGCAGTACTTC. This sequence encodes CASSLPRGGSYEQYF.

This clonotype has a handful of counts. The chain couples TRBV2 to TRBJ2-7; 7 bases are a match to TRBD1. The junction had 4 bases not matched to a gene; V was cut back by 6 bases and J by 2 bases. The CDR3 extends over 13 amino acids. CDR1 is SNHLY and CDR2 is FYNNEI in the germline V gene. CDR3 bases: TGTGCCAGCAGGGGGACAGAGACCTACGAGCAGTACTTC. As protein: CASRGTETYEQYF.